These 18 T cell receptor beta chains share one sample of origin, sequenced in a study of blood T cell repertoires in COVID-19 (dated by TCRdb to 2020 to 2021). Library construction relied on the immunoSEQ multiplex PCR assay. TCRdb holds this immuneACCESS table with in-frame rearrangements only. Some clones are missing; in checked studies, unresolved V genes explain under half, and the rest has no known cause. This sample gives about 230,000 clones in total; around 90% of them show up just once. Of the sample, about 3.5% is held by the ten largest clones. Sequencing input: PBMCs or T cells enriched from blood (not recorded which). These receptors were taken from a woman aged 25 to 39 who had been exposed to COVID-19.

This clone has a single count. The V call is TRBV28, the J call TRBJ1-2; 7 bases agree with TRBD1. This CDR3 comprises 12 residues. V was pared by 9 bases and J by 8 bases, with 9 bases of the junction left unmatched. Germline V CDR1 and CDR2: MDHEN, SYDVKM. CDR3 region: CASSTGQIGYTF. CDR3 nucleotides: TGTGCCAGTTCGACAGGGCAAATAGGCTACACCTTC.

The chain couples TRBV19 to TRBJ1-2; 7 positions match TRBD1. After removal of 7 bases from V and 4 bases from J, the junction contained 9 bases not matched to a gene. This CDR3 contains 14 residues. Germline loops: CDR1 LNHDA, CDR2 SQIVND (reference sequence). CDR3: CASNLLGDSYGYTF. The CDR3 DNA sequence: TGTGCCAGTAATCTCCTAGGGGACAGCTATGGCTACACCTTC.

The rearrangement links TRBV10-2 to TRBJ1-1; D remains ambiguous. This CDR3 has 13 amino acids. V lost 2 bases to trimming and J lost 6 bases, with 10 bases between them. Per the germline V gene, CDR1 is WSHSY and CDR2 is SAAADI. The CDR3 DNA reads TGCGCCAGCAGTGAGGCCTCCGGGGCTGAAGCTTTCTTT. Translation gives CASSEASGAEAFF.

This chain's CDR3 is CASSLQGINYGYTF. DNA for the CDR3: TGTGCCAGCAGCTTACAGGGAATCAACTATGGCTACACCTTC. The chain has TRBV9 and TRBJ1-2; a weak D match, TRBD1 (6 bases). CDR1 SGDLS and CDR2 YYNGEE come from the germline V gene. Trimming shortened V by 4 bases and J by 2 bases, and 12 bases separated the two germline ends. This CDR3 has 14 residues.

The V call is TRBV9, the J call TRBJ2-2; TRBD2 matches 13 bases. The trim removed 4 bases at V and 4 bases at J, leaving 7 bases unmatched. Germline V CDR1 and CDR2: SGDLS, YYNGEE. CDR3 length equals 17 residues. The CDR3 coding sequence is TGTGCCAGCAGCTCCTCGACTAGCGGGAGGCCCACCGGGGAGCTGTTTTTT. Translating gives CASSSSTSGRPTGELFF.

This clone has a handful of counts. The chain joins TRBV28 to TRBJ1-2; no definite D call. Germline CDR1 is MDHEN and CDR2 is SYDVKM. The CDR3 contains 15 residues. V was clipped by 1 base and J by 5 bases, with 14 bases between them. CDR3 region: CASSLSSSGLYGYTF. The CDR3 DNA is TGTGCCAGCAGTTTATCCTCCTCGGGTTTGTATGGCTACACCTTC.

CDR3 amino acids: CALSRDTNTEAFF. In nucleotides, the CDR3 is TGTGCCCTCTCCCGGGACACAAACACTGAAGCTTTCTTT. The chain has TRBV30 and TRBJ1-1; tentatively, D is TRBD1 (6 bases). The CDR3 length is 13 residues. The germline gives CDR1 GTSNPN, CDR2 SVGIG (reference sequence). V was pared by 8 bases and J by 2 bases, with 15 bases between.

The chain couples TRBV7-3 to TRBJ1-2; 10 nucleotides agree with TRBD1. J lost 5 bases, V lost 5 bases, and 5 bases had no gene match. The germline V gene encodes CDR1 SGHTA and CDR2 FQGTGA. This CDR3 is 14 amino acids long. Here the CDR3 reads CASSHGTGVYGYTF. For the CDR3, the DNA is TGTGCCAGCAGCCACGGGACAGGGGTGTATGGCTACACCTTC.

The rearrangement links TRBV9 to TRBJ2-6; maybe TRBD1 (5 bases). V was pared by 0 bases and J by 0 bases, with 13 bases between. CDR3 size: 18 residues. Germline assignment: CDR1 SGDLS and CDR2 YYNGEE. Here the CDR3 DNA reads TGTGCCAGCAGCGTAGAATCCAGGGCCGGCTCTGGGGCCAACGTCCTGACTTTC. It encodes CASSVESRAGSGANVLTF.

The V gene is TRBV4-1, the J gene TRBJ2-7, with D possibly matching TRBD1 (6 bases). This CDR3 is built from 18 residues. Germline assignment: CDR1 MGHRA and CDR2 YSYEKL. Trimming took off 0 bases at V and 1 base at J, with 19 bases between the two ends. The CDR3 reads CASSQEALRDTNSYEQYF. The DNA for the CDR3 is TGCGCCAGCAGCCAAGAGGCCCTTAGGGACACTAATTCCTACGAGCAGTACTTC.

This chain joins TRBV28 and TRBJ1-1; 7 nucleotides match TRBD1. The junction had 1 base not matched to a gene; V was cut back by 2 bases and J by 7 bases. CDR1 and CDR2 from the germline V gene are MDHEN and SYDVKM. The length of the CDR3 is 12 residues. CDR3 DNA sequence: TGTGCCAGCAGTTTAGGGGACAGTGAAGCTTTCTTT. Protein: CASSLGDSEAFF.

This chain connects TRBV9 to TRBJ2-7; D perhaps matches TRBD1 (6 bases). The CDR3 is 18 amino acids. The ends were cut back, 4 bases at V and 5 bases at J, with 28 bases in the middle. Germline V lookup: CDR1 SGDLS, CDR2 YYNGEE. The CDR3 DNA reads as TGTGCCAGCAGCATAAGGGGGTCTCCGGACTCCACGTGGGACGAGCAGTACTTC. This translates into CASSIRGSPDSTWDEQYF.

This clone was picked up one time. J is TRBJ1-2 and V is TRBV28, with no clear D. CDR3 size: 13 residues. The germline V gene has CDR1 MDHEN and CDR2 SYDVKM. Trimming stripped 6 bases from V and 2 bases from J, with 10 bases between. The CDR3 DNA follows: TGTGCCAGCAGATGGAGGGTAAACTATGGCTACACCTTC. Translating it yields CASRWRVNYGYTF.

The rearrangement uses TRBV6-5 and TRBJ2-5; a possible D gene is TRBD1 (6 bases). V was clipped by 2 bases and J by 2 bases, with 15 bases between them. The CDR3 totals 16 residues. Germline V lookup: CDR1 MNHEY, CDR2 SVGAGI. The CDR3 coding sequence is TGTGCCAGCAGTTACCTCATGGCAGGGGATCAAGAGACCCAGTACTTC. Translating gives CASSYLMAGDQETQYF.

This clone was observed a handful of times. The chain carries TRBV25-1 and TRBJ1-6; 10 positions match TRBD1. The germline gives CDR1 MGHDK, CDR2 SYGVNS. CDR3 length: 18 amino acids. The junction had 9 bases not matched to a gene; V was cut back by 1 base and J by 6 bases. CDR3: CASSEFPSGQGSNSPLHF. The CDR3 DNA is TGTGCCAGCAGTGAATTCCCCTCGGGACAGGGGAGTAATTCACCCCTCCACTTT.

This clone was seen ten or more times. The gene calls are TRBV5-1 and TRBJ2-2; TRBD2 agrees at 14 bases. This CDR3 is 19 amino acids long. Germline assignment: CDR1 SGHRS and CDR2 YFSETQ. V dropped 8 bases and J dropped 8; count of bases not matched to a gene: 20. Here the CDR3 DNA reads TGCGCCAGTACCTATTCCGGGACTAGCGGGAGTGGCGTTCGGGGGGAGCTGTTTTTT. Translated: CASTYSGTSGSGVRGELFF.

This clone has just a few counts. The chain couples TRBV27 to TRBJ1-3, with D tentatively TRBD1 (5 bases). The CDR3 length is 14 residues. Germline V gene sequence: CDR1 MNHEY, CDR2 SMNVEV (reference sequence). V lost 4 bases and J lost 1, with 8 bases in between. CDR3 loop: CASSYRSSGNTIYF. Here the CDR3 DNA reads TGTGCCAGCAGTTACAGGTCTTCTGGAAACACCATATATTTT.

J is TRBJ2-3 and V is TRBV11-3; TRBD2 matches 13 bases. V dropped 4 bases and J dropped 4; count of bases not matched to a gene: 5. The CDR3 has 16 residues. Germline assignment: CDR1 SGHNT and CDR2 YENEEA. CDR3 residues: CASSSGTSGNADTQYF. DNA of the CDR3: TGTGCCAGCAGCTCCGGGACTAGCGGGAATGCAGATACGCAGTATTTT. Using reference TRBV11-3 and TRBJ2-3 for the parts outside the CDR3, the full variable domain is EAGVVQSPRYKIIEKKQPVAFWCNPISGHNTLYWYLQNLGQGPELLIRYENEEAVDDSQLPKDRFSAERLKGVDSTLKIQPAELGDSAVYLCASSSGTSGNADTQYFGPGTRLTVL.